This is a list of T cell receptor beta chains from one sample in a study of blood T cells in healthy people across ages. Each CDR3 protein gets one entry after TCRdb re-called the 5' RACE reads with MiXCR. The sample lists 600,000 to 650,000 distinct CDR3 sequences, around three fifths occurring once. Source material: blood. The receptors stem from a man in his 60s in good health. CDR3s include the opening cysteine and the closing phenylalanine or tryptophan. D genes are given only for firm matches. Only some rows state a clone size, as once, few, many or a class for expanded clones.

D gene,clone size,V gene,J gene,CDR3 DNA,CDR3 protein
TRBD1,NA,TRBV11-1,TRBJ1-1,TGTGTCAGCAGCAAGGACAGGGCGGACACTGAAGCTTTCTTT,CVSSKDRADTEAFF
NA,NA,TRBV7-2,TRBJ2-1,TGTGCCAGCAGCCTCGGGTGGGGCGCGATCGATGAGCAGTTCTTC,CASSLGWGAIDEQFF
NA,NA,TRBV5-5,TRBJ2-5,TGTGCCAGCAGCTCGCCCCCGGGCAGGGGAGGACAAGAGACCCAGTACTTC,CASSSPPGRGGQETQYF
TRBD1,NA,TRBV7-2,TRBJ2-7,TGTGCCAGCAGCCTTCAGACAGGGGGTTTCGCCTACGAGCAGTACTTC,CASSLQTGGFAYEQYF
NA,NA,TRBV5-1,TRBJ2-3,TGCGCCAGCACCCAAAGAATGGTTGCAGCGGATAACACAGATACGCAGTATTTT,CASTQRMVAADNTDTQYF
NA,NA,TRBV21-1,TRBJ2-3,TGTGCCAGCAGCTCCCCAGGGGCGGCAGATACGCAGTATTTT,CASSSPGAADTQYF
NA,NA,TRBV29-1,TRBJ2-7,TGCAGCGTTGAAAAAGAGGCGGGTTACGAGCAGTACTTC,CSVEKEAGYEQYF
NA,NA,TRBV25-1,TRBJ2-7,TGTGCCAGCAGTGAATTGGGAAGCGAATCCGAGCAGTACTTC,CASSELGSESEQYF
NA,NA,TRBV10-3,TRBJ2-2,TGTGCCACCCGGGACTTGACTGAGGGGGAGCTGTTTTTT,CATRDLTEGELFF
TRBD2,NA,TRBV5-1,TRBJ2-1,TGCGCCAGCAGCTGGGGAGGGACTAGCTACAATGAGCAGTTCTTC,CASSWGGTSYNEQFF
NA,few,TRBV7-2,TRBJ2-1,TGTGCCAGCAGTCTCGGGGGACCCAGATGGGAGCAGTTCTTC,CASSLGGPRWEQFF